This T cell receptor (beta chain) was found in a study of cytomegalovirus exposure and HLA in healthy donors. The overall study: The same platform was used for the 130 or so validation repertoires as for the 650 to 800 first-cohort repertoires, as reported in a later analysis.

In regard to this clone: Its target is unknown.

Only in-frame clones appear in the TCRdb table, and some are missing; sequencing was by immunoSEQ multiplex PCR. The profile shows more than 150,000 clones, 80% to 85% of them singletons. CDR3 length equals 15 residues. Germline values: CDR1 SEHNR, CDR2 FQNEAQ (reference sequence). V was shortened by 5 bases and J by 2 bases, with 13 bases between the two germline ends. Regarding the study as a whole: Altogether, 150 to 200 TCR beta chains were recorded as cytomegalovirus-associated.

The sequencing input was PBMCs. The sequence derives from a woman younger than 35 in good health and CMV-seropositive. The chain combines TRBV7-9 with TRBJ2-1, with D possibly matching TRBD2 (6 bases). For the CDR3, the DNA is TGTGCCAGCAGCCAGTCCGGCGGGGCCTACAATGAGCAGTTCTTC. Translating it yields CASSQSGGAYNEQFF. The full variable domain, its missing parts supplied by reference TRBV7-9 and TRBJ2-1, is DTGVSQNPRHKITKRGQNVTFRCDPISEHNRLYWYRQTLGQGPEFLTYFQNEAQLEKSRLLSDRFSAERPKGSFSTLEIQRTEQGDSAMYLCASSQSGGAYNEQFFGPGTRLTVL.